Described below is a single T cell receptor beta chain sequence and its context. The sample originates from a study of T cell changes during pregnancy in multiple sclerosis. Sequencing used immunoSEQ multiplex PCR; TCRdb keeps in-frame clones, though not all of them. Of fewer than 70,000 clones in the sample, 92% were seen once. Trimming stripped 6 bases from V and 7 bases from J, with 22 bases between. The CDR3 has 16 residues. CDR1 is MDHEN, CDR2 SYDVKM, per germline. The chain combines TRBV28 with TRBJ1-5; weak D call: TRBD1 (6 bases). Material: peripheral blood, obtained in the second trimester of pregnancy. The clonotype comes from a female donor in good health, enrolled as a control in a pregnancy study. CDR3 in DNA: TGTGCCAGCAGCTCCCGTGCAGGGGCCTCAGGGCAGCCCCAGCATTTT. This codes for CASSSRAGASGQPQHF. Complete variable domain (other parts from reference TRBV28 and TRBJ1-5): DVKVTQSSRYLVKRTGEKVFLECVQDMDHENMFWYRQDPGLGLRLIYFSYDVKMKEKGDIPEGYSVSREKKERFSLILESASTNQTSMYLCASSSRAGASGQPQHFGDGTRLSIL.